This record concerns one T cell receptor (beta chain) sequence. The data belong to a study of blood T cell repertoires in COVID-19. Study context: Nucleic acid was either cDNA or gDNA, and it came from T cells, B-cell-depleted T cells, or PBMCs.

V was pared by 0 bases and J by 4 bases, with 18 bases between. The CDR3 is made up of 17 amino acids. Germline CDR1 is SGDLS and CDR2 is YYNGEE. Only in-frame clones appear in the TCRdb table, and some are missing; sequencing was by immunoSEQ multiplex PCR. The sample consists of approximately 170,000 clones, roughly 88% of them appearing once. V usage is TRBV9 and J usage is TRBJ2-3; TRBD2 is a possible D gene (6 bases). This TCR came from an elderly man with COVID-19, enrolled during active disease. Sequenced: peripheral blood. The CDR3 coding sequence is TGTGCCAGCAGCGTAGCAGGTCGCGGGGCTTGGGCAGATACGCAGTATTTT. Translation gives CASSVAGRGAWADTQYF.